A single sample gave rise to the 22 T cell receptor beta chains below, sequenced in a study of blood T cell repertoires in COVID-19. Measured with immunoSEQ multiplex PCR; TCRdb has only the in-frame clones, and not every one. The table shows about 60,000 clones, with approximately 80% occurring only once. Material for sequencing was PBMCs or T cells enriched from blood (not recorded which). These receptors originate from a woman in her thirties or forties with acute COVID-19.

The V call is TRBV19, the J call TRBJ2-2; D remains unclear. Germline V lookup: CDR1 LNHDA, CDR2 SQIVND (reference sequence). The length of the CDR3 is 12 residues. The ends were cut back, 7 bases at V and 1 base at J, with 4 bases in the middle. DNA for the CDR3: TGTGCCAGTACTCGGAACACCGGGGAGCTGTTTTTT. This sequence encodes CASTRNTGELFF.

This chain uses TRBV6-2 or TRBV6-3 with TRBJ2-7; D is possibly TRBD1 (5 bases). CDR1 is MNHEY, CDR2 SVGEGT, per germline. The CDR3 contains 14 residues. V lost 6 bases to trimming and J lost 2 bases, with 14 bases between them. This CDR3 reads CASSSPLGPYEQYV. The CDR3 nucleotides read TGTGCCAGCAGCTCCCCGTTGGGGCCCTACGAGCAGTACGTC.

CDR3 sequence: CASSQDASGRGQFF. CDR3 bases: TGTGCCAGCAGCCAAGATGCTAGCGGGAGGGGGCAGTTCTTC. This chain uses TRBV3-1 (or the pseudogene TRBV3-2) with TRBJ2-1; 12 nucleotides align to TRBD2. Germline trimming cut 0 bases from V and 12 bases from J; bases unmatched to any gene: 3. Germline V CDR1 and CDR2: LGHDT, YNNKEL (reference sequence). The CDR3 covers 14 residues.

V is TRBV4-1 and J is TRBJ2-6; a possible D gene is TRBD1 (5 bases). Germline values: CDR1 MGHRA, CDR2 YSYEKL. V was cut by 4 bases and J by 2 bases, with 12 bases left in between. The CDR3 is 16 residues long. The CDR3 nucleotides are TGCGCCAGCAGCCTAGCCACAGGTGCTGGGGCCAACGTCCTGACTTTC. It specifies CASSLATGAGANVLTF.

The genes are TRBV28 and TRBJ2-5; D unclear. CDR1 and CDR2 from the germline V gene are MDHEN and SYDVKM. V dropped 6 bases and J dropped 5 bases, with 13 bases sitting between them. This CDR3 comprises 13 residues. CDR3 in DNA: TGTGCCAGCAGGCCGACGAGCGTGGAGACCCAGTACTTC. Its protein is CASRPTSVETQYF.

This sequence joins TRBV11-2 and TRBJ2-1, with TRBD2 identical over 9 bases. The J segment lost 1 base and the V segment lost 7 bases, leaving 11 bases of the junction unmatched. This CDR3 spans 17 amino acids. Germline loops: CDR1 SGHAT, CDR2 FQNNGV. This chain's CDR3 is CASTLWVLAGSYNEQFF. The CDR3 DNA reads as TGTGCCAGCACCCTCTGGGTGCTAGCGGGATCCTACAATGAGCAGTTCTTC.

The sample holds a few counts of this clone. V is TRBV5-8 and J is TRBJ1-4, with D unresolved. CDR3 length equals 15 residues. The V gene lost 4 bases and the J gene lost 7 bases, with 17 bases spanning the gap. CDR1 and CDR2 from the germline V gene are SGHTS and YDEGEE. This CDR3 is CASSLGRTLSEKLFF. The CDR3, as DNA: TGTGCCAGCAGCCTCGGACGGACTCTAAGTGAAAAACTGTTTTTT.

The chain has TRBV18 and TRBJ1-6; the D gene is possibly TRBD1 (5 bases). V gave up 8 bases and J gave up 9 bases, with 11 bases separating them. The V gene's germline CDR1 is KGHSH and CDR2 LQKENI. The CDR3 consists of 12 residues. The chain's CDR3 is CASQRQGSPLHF. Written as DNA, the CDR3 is TGTGCCAGCCAACGGCAGGGTTCACCCCTCCACTTT.

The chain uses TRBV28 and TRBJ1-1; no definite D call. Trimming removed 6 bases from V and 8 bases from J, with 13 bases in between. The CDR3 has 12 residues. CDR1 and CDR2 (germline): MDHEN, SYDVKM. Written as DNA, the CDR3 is TGTGCCAGCAGCCGGTCCGTTTTGGAAGCTTTCTTT. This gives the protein CASSRSVLEAFF.

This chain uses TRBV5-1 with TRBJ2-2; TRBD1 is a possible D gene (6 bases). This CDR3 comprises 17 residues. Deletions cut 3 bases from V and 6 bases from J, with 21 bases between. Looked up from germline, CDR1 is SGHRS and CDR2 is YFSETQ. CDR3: CASSSPHTGKSPGELFF. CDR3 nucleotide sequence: TGCGCCAGCAGCTCCCCACACACAGGGAAATCCCCCGGGGAGCTGTTTTTT.

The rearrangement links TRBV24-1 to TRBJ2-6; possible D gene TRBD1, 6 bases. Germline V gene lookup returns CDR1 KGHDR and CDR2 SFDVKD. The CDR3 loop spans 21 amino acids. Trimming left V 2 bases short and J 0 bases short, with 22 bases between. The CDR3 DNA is TGTGCCACCAGTGATTCCCCTGCAGGGGACCTTCCTTTCTCTGGGGCCAACGTCCTGACTTTC. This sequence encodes CATSDSPAGDLPFSGANVLTF.

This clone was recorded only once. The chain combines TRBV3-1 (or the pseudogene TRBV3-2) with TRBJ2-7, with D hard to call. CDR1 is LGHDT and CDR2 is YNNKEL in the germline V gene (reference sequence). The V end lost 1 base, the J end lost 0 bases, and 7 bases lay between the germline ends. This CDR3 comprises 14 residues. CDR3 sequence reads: CASSQGLNSYEQYF. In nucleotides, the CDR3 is TGTGCCAGCAGCCAAGGACTGAACTCCTACGAGCAGTACTTC.

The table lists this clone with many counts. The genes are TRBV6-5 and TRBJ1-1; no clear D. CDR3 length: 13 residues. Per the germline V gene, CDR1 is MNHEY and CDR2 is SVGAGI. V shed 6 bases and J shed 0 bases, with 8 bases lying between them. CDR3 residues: CASSRSMNTEAFF. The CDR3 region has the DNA TGTGCCAGCAGCAGATCCATGAACACTGAAGCTTTCTTT.

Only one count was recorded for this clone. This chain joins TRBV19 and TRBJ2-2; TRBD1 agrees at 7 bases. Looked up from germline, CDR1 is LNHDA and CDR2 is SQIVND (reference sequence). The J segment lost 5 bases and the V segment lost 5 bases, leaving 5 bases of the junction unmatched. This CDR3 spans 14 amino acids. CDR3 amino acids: CASSPGTATGELFF. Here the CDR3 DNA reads TGTGCCAGTAGTCCCGGGACAGCAACCGGGGAGCTGTTTTTT.

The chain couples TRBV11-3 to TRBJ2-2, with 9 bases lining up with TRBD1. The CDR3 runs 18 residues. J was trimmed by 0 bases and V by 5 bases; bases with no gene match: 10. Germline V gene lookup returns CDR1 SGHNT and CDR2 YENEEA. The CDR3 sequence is CASSPSTGGQTNTGELFF. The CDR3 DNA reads TGTGCCAGCAGCCCTTCTACAGGGGGCCAGACGAACACCGGGGAGCTGTTTTTT.

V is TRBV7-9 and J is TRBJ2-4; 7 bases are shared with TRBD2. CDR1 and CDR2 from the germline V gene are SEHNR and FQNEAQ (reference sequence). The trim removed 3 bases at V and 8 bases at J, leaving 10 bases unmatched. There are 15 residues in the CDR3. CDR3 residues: CASSFPGTGGYIQYF. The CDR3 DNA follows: TGTGCCAGCAGCTTCCCCGGGACCGGGGGGTACATTCAGTACTTC.

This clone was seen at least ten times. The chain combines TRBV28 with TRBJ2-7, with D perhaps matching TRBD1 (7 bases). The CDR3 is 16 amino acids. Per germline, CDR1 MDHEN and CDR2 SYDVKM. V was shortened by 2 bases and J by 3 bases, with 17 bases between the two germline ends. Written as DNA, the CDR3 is TGTGCCAGCAGTTTAAGTCAGGGGGGCGGCCTCTACGAGCAGTACGTC. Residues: CASSLSQGGGLYEQYV.

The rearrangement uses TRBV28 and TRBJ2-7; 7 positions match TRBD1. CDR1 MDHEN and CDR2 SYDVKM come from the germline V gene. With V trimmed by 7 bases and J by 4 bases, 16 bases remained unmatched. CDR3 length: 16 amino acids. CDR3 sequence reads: CASMKTGTEIPYEQYF. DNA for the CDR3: TGTGCCAGCATGAAGACCGGGACAGAGATTCCTTACGAGCAGTACTTC.

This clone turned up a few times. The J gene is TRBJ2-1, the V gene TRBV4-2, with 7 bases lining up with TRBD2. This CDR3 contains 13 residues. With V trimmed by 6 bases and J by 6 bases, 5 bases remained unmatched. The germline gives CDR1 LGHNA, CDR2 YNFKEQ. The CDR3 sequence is CASSAGDGNEQFF. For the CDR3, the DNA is TGTGCCAGCAGTGCGGGAGACGGCAATGAGCAGTTCTTC.

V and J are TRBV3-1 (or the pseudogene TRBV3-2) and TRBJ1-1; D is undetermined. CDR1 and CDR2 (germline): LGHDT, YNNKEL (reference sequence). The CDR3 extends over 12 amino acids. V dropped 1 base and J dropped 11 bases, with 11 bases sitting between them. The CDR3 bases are TGTGCCAGCAGCCAAGTGCCCGGTGAGGCTTTCTTT. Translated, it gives CASSQVPGEAFF.

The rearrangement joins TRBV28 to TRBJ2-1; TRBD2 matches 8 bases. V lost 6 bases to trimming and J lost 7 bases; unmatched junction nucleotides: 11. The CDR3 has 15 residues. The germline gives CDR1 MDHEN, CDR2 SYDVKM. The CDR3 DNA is TGTGCCAGCAGCGGGGGGGCGCAGTTTGGTAATGAGCAGTTCTTC. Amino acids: CASSGGAQFGNEQFF. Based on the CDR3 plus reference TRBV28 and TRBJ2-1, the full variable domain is DVKVTQSSRYLVKRTGEKVFLECVQDMDHENMFWYRQDPGLGLRLIYFSYDVKMKEKGDIPEGYSVSREKKERFSLILESASTNQTSMYLCASSGGAQFGNEQFFGPGTRLTVL.

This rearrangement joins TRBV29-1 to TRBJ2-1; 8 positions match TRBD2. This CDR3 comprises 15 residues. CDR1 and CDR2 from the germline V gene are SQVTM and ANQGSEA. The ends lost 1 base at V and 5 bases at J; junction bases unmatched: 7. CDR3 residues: CSVEGPAGEHNEQFF. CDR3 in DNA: TGCAGCGTTGAAGGACCAGCGGGAGAACACAATGAGCAGTTCTTC.